This TCR beta chain is drawn from a study of siplizumab effects on memory and regulatory T cells. Per sample, about 10^5 TCR templates underwent assay. Clones were read by immunoSEQ multiplex PCR, and TCRdb kept only the in-frame ones, dropping some. The table has some 100,000 clones, 80% to 95% seen once. With regard to this clone: The antigen is unknown.

Whole-study results and caveats: The alloreactive clones that mapped to unstimulated subsets made up only a minor fraction. Confirmatory evidence of suppressive function in proliferating siplizumab-culture Tregs was not obtained. The apparent diversity of naive T cells exceeded that of memory cells, and naive T cells seemed to make a major contribution to the alloresponse.

Trimming removed 2 bases at V and 5 bases at J, with 7 bases between. There are 12 residues in the CDR3. Germline V CDR1 and CDR2: SQVTM, ANQGSEA. This sequence was found in a human donor in good health. Some clones in this sample may be carry-over from other donors' samples. Sequenced input: CD4+ T cells sorted from blood. The rearrangement uses TRBV29-1 and TRBJ2-1; possible D gene TRBD1, 5 bases. The CDR3, as DNA: TGCAGCGTTGAAAGGACAAACAATGAGCAGTTCTTC. This translates into CSVERTNNEQFF.